This entry concerns a single T cell receptor beta chain. This CDR3 is built from 15 residues. V dropped 1 base and J dropped 0 bases, with 7 bases sitting between them. Germline assignment: CDR1 LGHNA and CDR2 YSLEER. PCR was performed using 60 Vbeta and 13 Jbeta primers. Profiling relied on immunoSEQ multiplex PCR, and the TCRdb table lists in-frame clones only, not all of them. The table has hundreds of thousands of clones, over 65% seen once. The sample is drawn from a study of cytomegalovirus exposure and HLA in healthy donors. The chain recombines TRBV4-3 with TRBJ1-3; maybe TRBD1 (6 bases). The TCR sequence derives from a woman aged 55-70 years in good health and CMV-seropositive. Sequenced material: PBMCs. This CDR3 is CASSQGQASGNTIYF. As DNA, the CDR3 is TGCGCCAGCAGCCAAGGACAGGCCTCTGGAAACACCATATATTTT.